The rows below give T cell receptor beta chains drawn from one sample of a study of spatial heterogeneity in lung cancer. TCRdb called the 5' RACE reads again in MiXCR, with one record for every CDR3 protein. There are 40,000 to 55,000 distinct CDR3 sequences in the sample; under 7.5% occur only once, and around 45% lies in the top ten. Source: PBMCs, taken at surgery. These TCRs come from a female donor with early-stage non-small cell lung cancer. The CDR3 runs from the conserved cysteine through the conserved F or W. The listing skips clone size in some rows; elsewhere it reads once, few, many or a size class.

size	V	J	CDR3
NA	TRBV15	TRBJ2-7	CATSTPWQGSAYEQYF
NA	TRBV6-1	TRBJ1-1	CASSDGTEAFF
NA	TRBV20-1	TRBJ1-1	CSAPTTRRGNRGGRTEAFF
many	TRBV3-1	TRBJ1-5	CASSQGWAAYQPQHF
few	TRBV28	TRBJ2-5	CASSPPPWTAVQETQYF
many	TRBV10-3	TRBJ2-3	CAISESANPAADTQYF
many	TRBV6-2/TRBV6-3	TRBJ2-2	CASSYEDGYPPTGELFF
many	TRBV5-6	TRBJ2-1	CASSPTPTGYREQFF
few	TRBV20-1	TRBJ1-5	CSAKDSEHHQPQHF
few	TRBV3-1	TRBJ2-3	CASSLTGTGSTDTQYF
few	TRBV2	TRBJ1-5	CASSSGPLSQHF
NA	TRBV3-1	TRBJ2-7	CASGSGTGYEQYF
few	TRBV4-1	TRBJ2-3	CASSPSGLFTDTQYF
few	TRBV4-1	TRBJ1-5	CASSRPGLNQPQHF
few	TRBV7-8	TRBJ2-5	CASSLGVDQETQYF
many	TRBV27	TRBJ1-1	CASSRTGLGTEAFF
many	TRBV6-5	TRBJ2-2	CASSSTGEHTGELFF
NA	TRBV6-1	TRBJ1-5	CASSPRLGGNQPQHF
many	TRBV6-6	TRBJ2-3	CASSYSGISKEDTQYF